The present TCR beta chain was sequenced within a study of control samples from healthy donors and cancer patients. Libraries were prepared by immunoSEQ multiplex PCR; TCRdb keeps only in-frame clonotypes and omits some of them. The sample yields over 150,000 clones, about 91% seen once. In this sample, this clone turned up once. The sample consisted of blood. This TCR was recovered from a woman between 40 and 55 years old in good health.

CDR3 amino acids: CASSYSLGGAYEQYF. CDR3 DNA sequence: TGTGCCAGCAGTTACTCGTTAGGGGGGGCCTACGAGCAGTACTTC. This chain uses TRBV6-5 with TRBJ2-7; TRBD2 might be the D (7 bases). The CDR3 is 15 amino acids. V lost 0 bases and J 2 bases, leaving 11 bases between the germline ends. Germline CDR1 MNHEY, CDR2 SVGAGI.